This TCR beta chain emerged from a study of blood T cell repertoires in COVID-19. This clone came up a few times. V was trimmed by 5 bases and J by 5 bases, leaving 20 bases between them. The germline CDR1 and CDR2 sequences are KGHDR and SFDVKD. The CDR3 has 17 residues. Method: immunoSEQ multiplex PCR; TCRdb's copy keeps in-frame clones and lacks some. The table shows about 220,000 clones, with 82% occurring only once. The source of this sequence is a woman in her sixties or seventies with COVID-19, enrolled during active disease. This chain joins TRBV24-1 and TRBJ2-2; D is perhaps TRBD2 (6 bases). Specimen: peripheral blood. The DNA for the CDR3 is TGTGCCACCAGTGCTCTTTCCGCCAGGGCGGGAACCGGGGAGCTGTTTTTT. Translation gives CATSALSARAGTGELFF.